One and the same sample provided the 29 T cell receptor beta chains below, sequenced in a study of blood T cell repertoires in COVID-19. Here immunoSEQ multiplex PCR was the method, and the copy in TCRdb shows in-frame clones only, minus some. The table lists some 50,000 clones, 77% of them singletons. The sample taken for sequencing was peripheral blood. These receptor sequences come from a human donor with active or convalescent COVID-19. The donor label of this sample is uncertain.

This clone appeared a single time. The V and J genes are TRBV24-1 and TRBJ2-1; 7 positions match TRBD2. The germline CDR1 and CDR2 sequences are KGHDR and SFDVKD. With V trimmed by 4 bases and J by 0 bases, 5 bases remained unmatched. The length of the CDR3 is 16 residues. The CDR3 DNA reads as TGTGCCACCAGTGACCCCACTAGCGCCTCCTACAATGAGCAGTTCTTC. Amino acids: CATSDPTSASYNEQFF.

This rearrangement joins TRBV9 to TRBJ1-3; unclear D gene. The CDR3 loop spans 15 amino acids. V was cut by 3 bases and J by 5 bases, with 15 bases left in between. Germline-derived CDR1 and CDR2 are SGDLS and YYNGEE. The CDR3 region has the DNA TGTGCCAGCAGCGCGTCCCCGGGAGGGAGAAACACCATATATTTT. Amino acid sequence: CASSASPGGRNTIYF.

This clone was seen only a few times. V and J are TRBV7-8 and TRBJ1-3, with D perhaps TRBD1 (6 bases). Germline lookup yields CDR1 SGHVS and CDR2 FQNEAQ. V was clipped by 4 bases and J by 4 bases, with 17 bases between them. This CDR3 spans 16 amino acids. The DNA for the CDR3 is TGTGCCAGCAGCTACCGGACAGAGGGGTCGGGAAACACCATATATTTT. The encoded protein is CASSYRTEGSGNTIYF.

This rearrangement joins TRBV14 to TRBJ2-7; 9 bases fit TRBD1. Germline-derived CDR1 and CDR2 are SGHDN and FVKESK. There are 12 residues in the CDR3. V shed 1 base, J shed 13 bases, and the junction held 5 bases outside the gene matches. As DNA, the CDR3 is TGTGCCAGCAGCCAAGTTGGGGACAGGGCTTACTTC. Translation gives CASSQVGDRAYF.

The chain joins TRBV6-5 to TRBJ2-7; TRBD1 is a possible D gene (5 bases). This CDR3 is 13 amino acids long. Trimming removed 5 bases at V and 10 bases at J, with 18 bases between. Germline loops: CDR1 MNHEY, CDR2 SVGAGI. The chain's CDR3 is CASSQSKDNYQYF. Here the CDR3 DNA reads TGTGCCAGCAGTCAGTCCAAGGACAACTACCAGTACTTC.

The chain carries TRBV11-2 and TRBJ1-1; 7 bases map to TRBD1. This CDR3 is 15 amino acids long. Germline CDR1 reads SGHAT; CDR2 reads FQNNGV. V was clipped by 5 bases and J by 0 bases; unmatched bases: 6. Written as DNA, the CDR3 is TGTGCCAGCAGCGTACAGGGGTCGATGAACACTGAAGCTTTCTTT. Protein sequence: CASSVQGSMNTEAFF.

The chain employs TRBV5-1 and TRBJ1-3; D remains ambiguous. The germline V and J ends were trimmed by 0 bases and 2 bases, with 9 bases remaining between them. CDR1 and CDR2 (germline): SGHRS, YFSETQ. The CDR3 consists of 15 residues. Here the CDR3 reads CASSLGGATGNTIYF. CDR3 nucleotide sequence: TGCGCCAGCAGCTTGGGGGGAGCAACTGGAAACACCATATATTTT.

The chain recombines TRBV14 with TRBJ2-7; 10 bases agree with TRBD2. J lost 4 bases, V lost 5 bases, and 5 bases had no gene match. CDR1 and CDR2 (germline): SGHDN, FVKESK. The length of the CDR3 is 14 residues. The CDR3 DNA follows: TGTGCCAGCAGCTTAAATAGCGGGAGGTACGAGCAGTACTTC. It translates to CASSLNSGRYEQYF.

The CDR3 sequence is CASRLNRGQFF. CDR3 bases: TGTGCCAGCCGTCTAAACAGGGGGCAGTTCTTC. The genes are TRBV6-6 and TRBJ2-1, with 7 bases identical to TRBD1. CDR1 is MNHNY, CDR2 SVGAGI, per germline (reference sequence). J was trimmed by 12 bases and V by 8 bases; bases with no gene match: 7. This CDR3 contains 11 residues.

The chain joins TRBV11-2 to TRBJ1-6; D might be TRBD1 (6 bases). The CDR3 covers 16 residues. V was pared by 4 bases and J by 6 bases, with 16 bases between. Germline CDR1 reads SGHAT; CDR2 reads FQNNGV. CDR3 DNA: TGTGCCAGCAGCTCCCCGGCAGGGGCGGTTAATTCACCCCTCCACTTT. It specifies CASSSPAGAVNSPLHF.

This chain joins TRBV2 and TRBJ1-4, with 8 bases lining up with TRBD1. The germline V gene has CDR1 SNHLY and CDR2 FYNNEI. This CDR3 is 12 amino acids long. V dropped 7 bases and J dropped 13; count of bases not matched to a gene: 8. The CDR3 protein is CASKDRGVVLFF. The CDR3 bases are TGTGCCAGCAAAGACAGGGGAGTGGTACTGTTTTTT.

The rearrangement links TRBV9 to TRBJ1-4; D possibly corresponds to TRBD1 (5 bases). The CDR3 has 14 amino acids. With 4 bases removed from V and 8 bases from J, the gap between germline ends came to 15 bases. Germline V gene sequence: CDR1 SGDLS, CDR2 YYNGEE. The CDR3: CASSPSAGYEKLFF. CDR3 coding DNA: TGTGCCAGCAGCCCATCGGCAGGGTACGAAAAACTGTTTTTT.

The J gene is TRBJ1-1, the V gene TRBV30; D is unclear. The V and J ends lost 4 bases and 1 base respectively, with 10 bases between them. The germline CDR1 and CDR2 sequences are GTSNPN and SVGIG (reference sequence). This CDR3 has 13 amino acids. The DNA for the CDR3 is TGTGCCTGGAATTTGGCGGGGAACACTGAAGCTTTCTTT. Translating gives CAWNLAGNTEAFF.

This sequence joins TRBV18 and TRBJ2-7; 13 bases are a match to TRBD2. CDR3 length: 16 amino acids. The germline CDR1 and CDR2 sequences are KGHSH and LQKENI. V shed 3 bases, J shed 6 bases, and the junction held 8 bases outside the gene matches. The CDR3 nucleotides are TGTGCCAGCTCACCTCTCAACGGACTAGCGGGAGTCGAGCAGTACTTC. It translates to CASSPLNGLAGVEQYF. Combining the CDR3 with reference TRBV18 and TRBJ2-7 gives the whole variable domain NAGVMQNPRHLVRRRGQEARLRCSPMKGHSHVYWYRQLPEEGLKFMVYLQKENIIDESGMPKERFSAEFPKEGPSILRIQQVVRGDSAAYFCASSPLNGLAGVEQYFGPGTRLTVT.

The chain is built from TRBV11-2 and TRBJ2-1; the D gene is possibly TRBD1 (5 bases). V lost 5 bases and J 2 bases, leaving 19 bases between the germline ends. Germline V gives CDR1 SGHAT, CDR2 FQNNGV. This CDR3 is 17 amino acids long. The CDR3 nucleotides read TGTGCCAGCAGCACGCAAAGGGGAAGCGAGGCCTACAATGAGCAGTTCTTC. Protein product: CASSTQRGSEAYNEQFF.

This clone has only one observation. This chain uses TRBV25-1 with TRBJ2-1, with D unresolved. V lost 3 bases, J lost 3 bases, and 9 bases lay in between. The CDR3 sequence is 14 residues long. Germline lookup yields CDR1 MGHDK and CDR2 SYGVNS. The CDR3 DNA reads TGTGCCAGCAGTGACTATCGCATCTACAATGAGCAGTTCTTC. Translating gives CASSDYRIYNEQFF.

The rearrangement uses TRBV7-2 and TRBJ2-3; TRBD2 matches 14 bases. Germline V gene data show CDR1 as SGHTA and CDR2 as FQGNSA. CDR3 length equals 17 residues. Trimming took 5 bases from V and 5 from J; bases not matched to a gene: 9. The CDR3 DNA reads as TGTGCCAGCAGCCCAGCCCAGGGGACTAGCGGGGGAGATACGCAGTATTTT. Protein: CASSPAQGTSGGDTQYF.

Worth noting for this clone: The junction departs from the called germline gene at one end, perhaps through a read error. V gene TRBV7-3 combines with J gene TRBJ1-1, with TRBD1 matching over 8 bases. In germline, CDR1 is SGHTA, CDR2 FQGTGA. The CDR3 totals 14 residues. The CDR3 bases are TGTGCTAGCAGCGTACAGGGGGGATACACTGAAGCTTTCTTT. This sequence encodes CASSVQGGYTEAFF. The entire variable domain, with the rest obtained from reference TRBV7-3 and TRBJ1-1, is as follows: GAGVSQTPSNKVTEKGKYVELRCDPISGHTALYWYRQSLGQGPEFLIYFQGTGAADDSGLPNDRFFAVRPEGSVSTLKIQRTERGDSAVYLCASSVQGGYTEAFFGQGTRLTVV.

CDR3 in amino acids: CASSYDSDTQYF. In nucleotides, the CDR3 is TGTGCCAGCAGCTACGACTCAGATACGCAGTATTTT. This chain links TRBV27 with TRBJ2-3; D remains unclear. This CDR3 comprises 12 residues. V was trimmed by 6 bases and J by 4 bases, leaving 8 bases between them. CDR1 and CDR2 from the germline V gene are MNHEY and SMNVEV (reference sequence).

The chain carries TRBV24-1 and TRBJ2-4, with 16 bases that match TRBD2. The CDR3 is 17 residues long. Germline CDR1 and CDR2: KGHDR and SFDVKD. V lost 4 bases, J lost 6 bases, and 5 bases stayed unmatched. The CDR3 region has the DNA TGTGCCACCAGTGACCCGGGACTAGCGGGAGGGCCAAACATTCAGTACTTC. It specifies CATSDPGLAGGPNIQYF.

The rearrangement joins TRBV5-1 to TRBJ2-3; D is perhaps TRBD2 (6 bases). The CDR3 sequence is 14 residues long. Germline assignment: CDR1 SGHRS and CDR2 YFSETQ. V was trimmed by 3 bases and J by 0 bases, leaving 8 bases between them. CDR3 coding DNA: TGCGCCAGCAGCTCGAGCGGGAGCACAGATACGCAGTATTTT. This gives the protein CASSSSGSTDTQYF.

The V and J genes are TRBV4-3 and TRBJ1-2; no firm D call. There are 14 residues in the CDR3. The V gene's germline CDR1 is LGHNA and CDR2 YSLEER. The V end was cut by 0 bases, the J end by 8 bases, with 13 bases between. In nucleotides, the CDR3 is TGCGCCAGCAGCCAAGAGCGAGAGGCGGGCGGCTACACCTTC. This translates into CASSQEREAGGYTF.

The V and J genes are TRBV30 and TRBJ2-7; tentatively, D is TRBD2 (5 bases). V shed 0 bases and J shed 0 bases, with 12 bases lying between them. Germline-derived CDR1 and CDR2 are GTSNPN and SVGIG (reference sequence). This CDR3 has 15 amino acids. For the CDR3, the DNA is TGTGCCTGGAGTGTAGCATTAGCGCCCTCCTACGAGCAGTACTTC. Residues: CAWSVALAPSYEQYF. The whole variable domain, filled in from reference TRBV30 and TRBJ2-7, reads SQTIHQWPATLVQPVGSPLSLECTVEGTSNPNLYWYRQAAGRGLQLLFYSVGIGQISSEVPQNLSASRPQDRQFILSSKKLLLSDSGFYLCAWSVALAPSYEQYFGPGTRLTVT.

This sequence joins TRBV6-5 and TRBJ2-7, with 8 bases that match TRBD2. The germline V gene has CDR1 MNHEY and CDR2 SVGAGI. CDR3 size: 15 residues. Unmatched junction bases numbered 12, after V lost 8 bases and J lost 3 bases. As DNA, the CDR3 is TGTGCCAGCCGTCGAGGTCTGGGACTAGGCTACGAGCAGTACTTC. Its protein product is CASRRGLGLGYEQYF.

The chain recombines TRBV29-1 with TRBJ2-7, with unresolved D. The V and J ends lost 6 bases and 5 bases respectively, with 8 bases between them. The length of the CDR3 is 10 residues. Germline V CDR1 and CDR2: SQVTM, ANQGSEA. CDR3 sequence: CSVGIDEQYF. The CDR3 DNA reads as TGCAGCGTCGGTATCGACGAGCAGTACTTC.

This sequence joins TRBV29-1 and TRBJ2-3, with TRBD2 as a possible D gene (6 bases). V dropped 6 bases and J dropped 0 bases, with 22 bases sitting between them. Per germline, CDR1 SQVTM and CDR2 ANQGSEA. This CDR3 has 17 amino acids. DNA of the CDR3: TGCAGCGTCGTTCCCACCGGTGGCGGGGTTAGCACAGATACGCAGTATTTT. Encoded protein: CSVVPTGGGVSTDTQYF.

The chain couples TRBV3-1 (or the pseudogene TRBV3-2) to TRBJ2-1, with 15 positions matching TRBD2. This CDR3 has 17 amino acids. Germline V gene lookup returns CDR1 LGHDT and CDR2 YNNKEL (reference sequence). Trimming cost V 3 bases and J 8 bases; bases outside gene matches: 8. The CDR3 region has the DNA TGTGCCAGCAGCCACAAAAGGACTAGCGGGAGGGCCGATGAGCAGTTCTTC. Translation gives CASSHKRTSGRADEQFF.

V is TRBV5-6 and J is TRBJ2-1, with D perhaps matching TRBD2 (5 bases). The CDR3 totals 12 residues. The V gene's germline CDR1 is SGHDT and CDR2 YYEEEE. Trimming removed 2 bases at V and 8 bases at J, with 8 bases between. This CDR3 reads CASSFGEYEQFF. The CDR3 DNA is TGTGCCAGCAGCTTCGGGGAGTATGAGCAGTTCTTC.

This clone was observed a single time. V usage is TRBV4-2 and J usage is TRBJ1-2, with 12 nucleotides matching TRBD1. The CDR3 has 16 residues. Germline-derived CDR1 and CDR2 are LGHNA and YNFKEQ. V lost 0 bases, J lost 6 bases, and 5 bases stayed unmatched. The CDR3 DNA reads as TGTGCCAGCAGCCAAGATCGGGACAGGGGGCGGAATGGCTACACCTTC. It yields the protein CASSQDRDRGRNGYTF.